This T cell receptor beta chain was sequenced during a study of T cells in Graves' hyperthyroidism and ophthalmopathy. Trimming shortened V by 6 bases and J by 2 bases, and 10 bases separated the two germline ends. In germline, CDR1 is ENHRY, CDR2 SYGVKD. The CDR3 totals 13 residues. Points on this clonotype: The antigen remains unidentified.

Overall study findings and caveats: Most thyroid-expanded clonotypes above 0.001 were also found in blood. Ophthalmopathy was predicted by the model a median of roughly 6 months ahead of onset.

The CDR3 regions of TCR beta were amplified from RNA transcripts. A first-round RT-PCR of the TCR CDR3 used the HTBI primer set. TCRdb recomputed calls from the multiplex PCR reads with MiXCR, one row per CDR3 protein. The data hold a few hundred thousand distinct CDR3 sequences, with more than 45% observed a single time. Specimen: peripheral blood or thyroid tissue (not recorded which). The TCR sequence derives from a woman under 30 with Graves' hyperthyroidism. This chain connects TRBV10-3 to TRBJ1-2; D not certain. The DNA of the CDR3 is TGTGCCATCAGGCCTAACCCCAACTATGGCTACACCTTC. This translates into CAIRPNPNYGYTF.